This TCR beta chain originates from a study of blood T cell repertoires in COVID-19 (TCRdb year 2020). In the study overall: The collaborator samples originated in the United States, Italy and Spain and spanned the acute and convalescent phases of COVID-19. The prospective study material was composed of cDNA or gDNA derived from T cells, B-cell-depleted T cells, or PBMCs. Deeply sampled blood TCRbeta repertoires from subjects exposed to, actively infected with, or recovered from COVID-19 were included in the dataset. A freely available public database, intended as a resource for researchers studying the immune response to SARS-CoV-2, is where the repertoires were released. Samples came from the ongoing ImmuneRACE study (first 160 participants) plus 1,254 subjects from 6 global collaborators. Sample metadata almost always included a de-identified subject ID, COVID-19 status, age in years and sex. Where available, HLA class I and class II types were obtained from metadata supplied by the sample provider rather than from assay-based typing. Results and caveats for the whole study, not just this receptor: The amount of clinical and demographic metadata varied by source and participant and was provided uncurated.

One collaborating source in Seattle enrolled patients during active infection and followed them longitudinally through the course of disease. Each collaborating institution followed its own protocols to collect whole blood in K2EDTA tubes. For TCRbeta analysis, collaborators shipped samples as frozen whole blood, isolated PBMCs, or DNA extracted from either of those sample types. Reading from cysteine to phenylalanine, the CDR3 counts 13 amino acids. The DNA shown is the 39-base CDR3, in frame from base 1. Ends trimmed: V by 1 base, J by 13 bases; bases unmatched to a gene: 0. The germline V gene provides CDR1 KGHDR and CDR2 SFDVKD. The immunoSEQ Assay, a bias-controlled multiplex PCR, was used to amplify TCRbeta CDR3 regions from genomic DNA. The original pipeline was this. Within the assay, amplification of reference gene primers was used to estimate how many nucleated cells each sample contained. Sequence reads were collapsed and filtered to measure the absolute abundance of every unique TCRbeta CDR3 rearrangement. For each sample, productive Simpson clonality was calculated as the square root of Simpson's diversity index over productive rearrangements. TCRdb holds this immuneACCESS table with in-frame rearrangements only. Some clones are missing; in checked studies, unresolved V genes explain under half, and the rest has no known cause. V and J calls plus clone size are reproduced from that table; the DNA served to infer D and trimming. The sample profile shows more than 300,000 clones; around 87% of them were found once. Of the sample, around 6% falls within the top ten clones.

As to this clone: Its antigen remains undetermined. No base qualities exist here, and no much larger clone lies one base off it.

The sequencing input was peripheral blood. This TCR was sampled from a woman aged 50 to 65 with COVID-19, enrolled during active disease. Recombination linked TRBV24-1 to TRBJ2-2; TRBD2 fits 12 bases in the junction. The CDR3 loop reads CATSDLLAGGLFF. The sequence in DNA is TGTGCCACCAGTGATTTACTAGCGGGAGGGCTGTTTTTT.